A selection of T cell receptor beta chains follows, all from one sample in a study of blood T cell repertoires in COVID-19. TCRdb keeps only in-frame clones here, not all; method: immunoSEQ multiplex PCR. The data contain over 150,000 clones, about 90% of them seen just once; the ten biggest clones take up 0.55%. Sequenced: peripheral blood. The receptors shown here come from a man between 45 and 60 years old with acute or convalescent COVID-19. CDR3s include the opening cysteine and the closing phenylalanine or tryptophan. D genes are given only for firm matches. A row's size may be missing; if present it is once, few, many or a size class.

clone_size | j_call | d_call | v_call | cdr3_aa | cdr3_nt
. | TRBJ2-5 | . | TRBV7-9 | CASSFGSGGETQYF | TGTGCCAGCAGCTTTGGGAGCGGCGGAGAGACCCAGTACTTC
. | TRBJ2-5 | TRBD2 | TRBV7-9 | CASRAGLPGETQYF | TGTGCCAGCAGGGCGGGACTACCCGGGGAGACCCAGTACTTC
. | TRBJ2-3 | TRBD2 | TRBV28 | CASSFQRGVDTQYF | TGTGCCAGCAGTTTTCAGCGGGGTGTAGATACGCAGTATTTT
. | TRBJ2-2 | . | TRBV28 | CASRSRLVSGELFF | TGTGCCAGCAGATCTAGACTAGTCTCCGGGGAGCTGTTTTTT
once | TRBJ1-3 | . | TRBV28 | CASRASEGWSGNTIYF | TGTGCCAGCCGCGCGTCAGAGGGCTGGTCTGGAAACACCATATATTTT
once | TRBJ1-6 | TRBD1 | TRBV7-3 | CASSPGDRGNSPLHF | TGTGCCAGCAGCCCCGGGGACAGGGGGAATTCACCCCTCCACTTT
. | TRBJ1-1 | . | TRBV20-1 | CSAPGVAEAFF | TGCAGTGCCCCGGGGGTTGCTGAAGCTTTCTTT
. | TRBJ1-1 | . | TRBV28 | CASSLTGPNTEAFF | TGTGCCAGCAGTCTGACAGGACCGAACACTGAAGCTTTCTTT
. | TRBJ2-6 | . | TRBV9 | CASTRSSQGVSGANVLTF | TGTGCCAGCACTAGAAGTTCCCAAGGGGTCTCTGGGGCCAACGTCCTGACTTTC
. | TRBJ1-1 | TRBD1 | TRBV19 | CASSPDRGQLSTEAFF | TGTGCCAGTAGCCCGGACAGGGGGCAGTTAAGTACTGAAGCTTTCTTT
. | TRBJ1-1 | . | TRBV4-3 | CASSQDTGSPFF | TGCGCCAGCAGCCAAGATACAGGGTCCCCTTTCTTT
. | TRBJ1-5 | . | TRBV3-1/TRBV3-2 | CASTSGYREDNQPQHF | TGTGCCAGCACGTCCGGATACAGGGAAGACAATCAGCCCCAGCATTTT
. | TRBJ1-2 | . | TRBV3-1/TRBV3-2 | CASSRKQGWGGYGYTF | TGTGCCAGCAGCCGGAAGCAGGGGTGGGGCGGCTATGGCTACACCTTC
. | TRBJ2-5 | . | TRBV5-1 | CASKEIVAQETQYF | TGCGCCAGCAAAGAAATAGTTGCCCAAGAGACCCAGTACTTC
. | TRBJ2-7 | TRBD2 | TRBV11-2 | CASSLGLAAFKAYEQYF | TGTGCCAGCAGCTTAGGACTAGCGGCTTTCAAGGCCTACGAGCAGTACTTC
. | TRBJ2-5 | TRBD2 | TRBV11-2 | CASSSSGLAGGETQYF | TGTGCCAGCAGCTCCTCGGGACTAGCGGGGGGGGAGACCCAGTACTTC
. | TRBJ2-2 | TRBD2 | TRBV19 | CASNPSGRDGELFF | TGTGCCAGTAATCCCAGCGGGAGGGACGGGGAGCTGTTTTTT
once | TRBJ1-5 | . | TRBV12-3/TRBV12-4 | CASNTGYNQPQHF | TGTGCCAGCAACACAGGTTACAATCAGCCCCAGCATTTT
. | TRBJ2-5 | TRBD1 | TRBV5-1 | CASSFDRGETQYF | TGCGCCAGCAGCTTTGACAGGGGTGAGACCCAGTACTTC
once | TRBJ1-5 | . | TRBV18 | CASSPFREQDQPQHF | TGTGCCAGCTCACCATTCCGGGAGCAGGATCAGCCCCAGCATTTT
. | TRBJ2-3 | TRBD2 | TRBV9 | CASSAGLVVDTQYF | TGTGCCAGCAGCGCAGGACTAGTGGTAGATACGCAGTATTTT
. | TRBJ1-3 | . | TRBV30 | CASSKTAGDTIYF | TGTGCCTCCTCGAAGACAGCGGGCGACACCATATATTTT
. | TRBJ2-7 | TRBD2 | TRBV27 | CASSLTSGGSYEQYF | TGTGCCAGCAGTTTGACTAGCGGGGGTTCCTACGAGCAGTACTTC
. | TRBJ2-3 | TRBD2 | TRBV2 | CASSDHGRAGTDTQYF | TGTGCCAGCAGTGACCACGGGAGGGCCGGTACAGATACGCAGTATTTT
. | TRBJ1-1 | TRBD1 | TRBV28 | CASSSPGQGYTEAFF | TGTGCCAGCAGTTCTCCTGGACAGGGGTACACTGAAGCTTTCTTT
. | TRBJ2-1 | . | TRBV30 | CAWSTPRLRLHEQFF | TGTGCCTGGAGCACACCGAGACTGAGGCTCCATGAGCAGTTCTTC
. | TRBJ2-1 | . | TRBV14 | CASSQVLGSPFF | TGTGCCAGCAGCCAAGTACTGGGCAGTCCGTTCTTC
. | TRBJ2-7 | TRBD2 | TRBV7-8 | CASSLGIGAGVTYEQYF | TGTGCCAGCAGCTTAGGGATTGGAGCGGGGGTAACCTACGAGCAGTACTTC
. | TRBJ1-1 | TRBD1 | TRBV28 | CASSPTTGGTEAFF | TGTGCCAGCAGTCCGACCACAGGGGGCACTGAAGCTTTCTTT
once | TRBJ2-7 | TRBD1 | TRBV2 | CASTVGTGGTYEQYF | TGTGCCAGCACCGTGGGGACAGGGGGAACCTACGAGCAGTACTTC
. | TRBJ1-2 | . | TRBV6-5 | CASRGNYGYTF | TGTGCCAGCCGCGGGAACTATGGCTACACCTTC
once | TRBJ1-5 | . | TRBV7-2 | CASKREGNQPQHF | TGTGCCAGCAAGAGGGAAGGGAATCAGCCCCAGCATTTT
. | TRBJ1-5 | TRBD1 | TRBV12-3/TRBV12-4 | CASSLTGDQPQHF | TGTGCCAGCAGTTTAACAGGGGATCAGCCCCAGCATTTT
. | TRBJ1-2 | TRBD1 | TRBV29-1 | CSARDRANYGYTF | TGCAGCGCCCGGGACAGGGCGAACTATGGCTACACCTTC
. | TRBJ1-2 | . | TRBV7-2 | CASSVDHGGNYGYTF | TGTGCCAGCAGCGTTGACCATGGGGGGAACTATGGCTACACCTTC
. | TRBJ2-3 | TRBD1 | TRBV19 | CASTPGQGVGTQYF | TGTGCCAGTACCCCGGGACAGGGAGTCGGTACGCAGTATTTT
. | TRBJ2-1 | TRBD2 | TRBV6-5 | CASRGLVDEQFF | TGTGCCAGCAGAGGACTAGTTGATGAGCAGTTCTTC
. | TRBJ1-2 | TRBD1 | TRBV12-3/TRBV12-4 | CASRGQTNYGYTF | TGTGCCAGCAGGGGACAGACTAACTATGGCTACACCTTC
. | TRBJ1-3 | . | TRBV19 | CASSLGAGNTIYF | TGTGCCAGTAGCCTGGGCGCTGGAAACACCATATATTTT
. | TRBJ1-1 | TRBD1 | TRBV7-8 | CASSLASEGAEAFF | TGTGCCAGCAGCTTAGCGAGTGAGGGGGCAGAGGCTTTCTTT
. | TRBJ2-1 | . | TRBV7-2 | CASSATDFQNEQFF | TGTGCCAGCAGCGCGACAGATTTCCAAAATGAGCAGTTCTTC
. | TRBJ2-7 | . | TRBV27 | CASSPQGYYEQYF | TGTGCCAGCAGTCCACAGGGTTACTACGAGCAGTACTTC
once | TRBJ2-2 | . | TRBV7-2 | CASSSDRLTGELFF | TGTGCCAGCAGCAGTGACAGGCTCACCGGGGAGCTGTTTTTT
. | TRBJ2-3 | . | TRBV7-8 | CASSLSSPSDTQYF | TGTGCCAGCAGCTTATCTAGCCCCTCAGATACGCAGTATTTT
once | TRBJ1-6 | . | TRBV10-3 | CAINGVNNSPLHF | TGTGCCATCAACGGGGTAAATAATTCACCCCTCCACTTT
. | TRBJ1-4 | TRBD1 | TRBV19 | CASSMSTGGEKLFF | TGTGCCAGTAGTATGTCGACAGGGGGCGAAAAACTGTTTTTT
. | TRBJ2-1 | . | TRBV7-9 | CASSHSRSSYNEQFF | TGTGCCAGCAGCCACAGCAGAAGCTCCTACAATGAGCAGTTCTTC
once | TRBJ2-1 | . | TRBV12-5 | CASGLGTRGNEQFF | TGTGCTAGTGGTTTGGGGACCCGGGGCAATGAGCAGTTCTTC
. | TRBJ1-1 | TRBD1 | TRBV6-4 | CASKQGANTEAFF | TGTGCCAGTAAACAGGGGGCGAACACTGAAGCTTTCTTT
. | TRBJ2-3 | TRBD1 | TRBV10-3 | CAISEQGALGTDTQYF | TGTGCCATCAGTGAGCAGGGGGCTTTGGGCACAGATACGCAGTATTTT
. | TRBJ1-5 | . | TRBV6-2/TRBV6-3 | CASSYGQNQPQHF | TGTGCCAGCAGTTACGGTCAGAATCAGCCCCAGCATTTT
. | TRBJ2-3 | . | TRBV3-1/TRBV3-2 | CASSQESDFTDTQYF | TGTGCCAGCAGCCAAGAGAGCGATTTCACAGATACGCAGTATTTT
. | TRBJ1-6 | . | TRBV11-2 | CASSFRGSSYNSPLHF | TGTGCCAGCAGCTTCCGGGGGAGCTCCTATAATTCACCCCTCCACTTT
. | TRBJ1-1 | . | TRBV4-3 | CASSPLGGRWDTEAFF | TGCGCCAGCAGCCCCTTGGGGGGGAGATGGGACACTGAAGCTTTCTTT
. | TRBJ1-5 | TRBD1 | TRBV28 | CASSLGQGARGSNQPQHF | TGTGCCAGCAGTTTAGGGCAGGGGGCTCGGGGGAGCAATCAGCCCCAGCATTTT
. | TRBJ2-1 | . | TRBV7-9 | CASSHQPTYNEQFF | TGTGCCAGCAGCCATCAACCTACCTACAATGAGCAGTTCTTC
. | TRBJ1-5 | . | TRBV30 | CALDRGKTDNSNQPQHF | TGTGCCTTGGACCGCGGGAAGACGGATAATAGCAATCAGCCCCAGCATTTT
. | TRBJ1-3 | . | TRBV29-1 | CSVESSGNTIYF | TGCAGCGTTGAGAGCTCTGGAAACACCATATATTTT